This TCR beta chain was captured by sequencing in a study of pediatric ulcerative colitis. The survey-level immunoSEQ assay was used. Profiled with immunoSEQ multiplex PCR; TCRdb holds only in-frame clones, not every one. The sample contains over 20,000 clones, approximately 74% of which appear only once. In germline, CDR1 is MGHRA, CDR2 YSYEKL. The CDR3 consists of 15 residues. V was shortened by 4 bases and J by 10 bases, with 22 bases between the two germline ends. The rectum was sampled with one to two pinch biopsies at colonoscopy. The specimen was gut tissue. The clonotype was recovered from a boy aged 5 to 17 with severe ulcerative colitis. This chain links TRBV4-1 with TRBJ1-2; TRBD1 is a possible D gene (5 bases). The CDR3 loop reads CASSRSSGPDQVYTF. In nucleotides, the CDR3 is TGCGCCAGCAGCCGAAGCTCGGGACCGGACCAGGTCTACACCTTC.